These 22 T cell receptor beta chains originate from one sample sequenced in a study of cytomegalovirus exposure and HLA in healthy donors. Use of 60 Vbeta and 13 Jbeta primers characterized the PCR. Clones were read by immunoSEQ multiplex PCR, and TCRdb kept only the in-frame ones, dropping some. The table has 100,000 to 150,000 clones, 75% to 85% seen once. Sample: PBMCs. These receptors were obtained from a female donor in good health and CMV-seropositive.

This chain joins TRBV6-6 and TRBJ2-1; 11 nucleotides agree with TRBD2. The CDR3 consists of 14 residues. The V gene end was trimmed by 3 bases and the J gene end by 10 bases; junction bases not matched to a gene: 5. The germline gives CDR1 MNHNY, CDR2 SVGAGI (reference sequence). CDR3 sequence (DNA): TGTGCCAGCAGTTATAGGTCTAGCGGGGGGGAGCAGTTCTTC. The encoded protein is CASSYRSSGGEQFF.

The chain carries TRBV2 and TRBJ1-1; D unclear. Germline V CDR1 and CDR2: SNHLY, FYNNEI. The ends were cut back, 2 bases at V and 0 bases at J, with 7 bases in the middle. The CDR3 spans 14 residues. The CDR3 loop reads CASSENRLNTEAFF. CDR3 nucleotides: TGTGCCAGCAGTGAAAACAGACTGAACACTGAAGCTTTCTTT.

This clone was counted between two and nine times. Written as DNA, the CDR3 is TGTGCCAGCAGGGAGATAAATAGGAACACTGAAGCTTTCTTT. It encodes CASREINRNTEAFF. The chain is built from TRBV6-1 and TRBJ1-1, with D uncertain. Germline loops: CDR1 MNHNS, CDR2 SASEGT. The CDR3 runs to 14 residues. V lost 6 bases and J lost 1, with 12 bases in between.

J is TRBJ2-1 and V is TRBV9, with 13 bases that match TRBD2. The germline V gene encodes CDR1 SGDLS and CDR2 YYNGEE. V lost 0 bases to trimming and J lost 7 bases; unmatched junction nucleotides: 4. CDR3 length: 16 residues. CDR3 nucleotide sequence: TGTGCCAGCAGCGTAGGACTAGCGGGGGGAGGTAATGAGCAGTTCTTC. Residues: CASSVGLAGGGNEQFF.

This chain uses TRBV2 with TRBJ1-2; D ambiguous. The CDR3 consists of 14 residues. The V gene's germline CDR1 is SNHLY and CDR2 FYNNEI. Trimming removed 0 bases at V and 3 bases at J, with 8 bases between. Written as DNA, the CDR3 is TGTGCCAGCAGTGAAGCGCGGGGATACTATGGCTACACCTTC. It specifies CASSEARGYYGYTF.

The chain has TRBV13 and TRBJ1-4; TRBD1 matches at 8 bases. This CDR3 region has 20 residues. The germline V gene has CDR1 PRHDT and CDR2 FYEKMQ (reference sequence). J was trimmed by 0 bases and V by 2 bases; bases with no gene match: 14. The CDR3 region is CASSLSAGGPLVATNEKLFF. For the CDR3, the DNA is TGTGCCAGCAGCTTATCGGCAGGGGGCCCTCTAGTTGCAACTAATGAAAAACTGTTTTTT.

This chain uses TRBV5-4 with TRBJ2-7; the D gene is possibly TRBD1 (5 bases). V was pared by 0 bases and J by 3 bases, with 10 bases between. CDR1 is SGHNT and CDR2 is YYREEE in the germline V gene (reference sequence). The CDR3 is 14 amino acids. The CDR3 here is CASSLEQARYEQYF. In DNA form, the CDR3 reads TGTGCCAGCAGCTTGGAACAGGCCCGCTACGAGCAGTACTTC.

This chain joins TRBV2 and TRBJ2-7, with TRBD1 matching 7 bases. The CDR3 runs to 16 residues. Germline CDR1 SNHLY, CDR2 FYNNEI. After removal of 5 bases from V and 0 bases from J, the junction contained 10 bases not matched to a gene. The CDR3, as DNA: TGTGCCAGCAGTACAGCCGAGGGGGCCCTCTCCTACGAGCAGTACTTC. It is translated as CASSTAEGALSYEQYF.

The J gene is TRBJ1-3, the V gene TRBV5-8; unclear D gene. This CDR3 has 15 amino acids. Trimming removed 0 bases at V and 0 bases at J, with 7 bases between. The germline gives CDR1 SGHTS, CDR2 YDEGEE. CDR3 region: CASSLAKSSGNTIYF. For the CDR3, the DNA is TGTGCCAGCAGCTTGGCCAAGAGCTCTGGAAACACCATATATTTT.

This rearrangement joins TRBV5-1 to TRBJ2-3, with 8 bases lining up with TRBD2. The V segment lost 7 bases and the J segment 1 base; nucleotides outside the gene matches: 5. Germline V gene data show CDR1 as SGHRS and CDR2 as YFSETQ. This CDR3 region has 14 residues. The CDR3 here is CASSTSERTDTQYF. CDR3 in DNA: TGCGCCAGCTCGACTAGCGAACGCACAGATACGCAGTATTTT.

The chain uses TRBV25-1 and TRBJ1-6; D is unresolved. The germline V gene encodes CDR1 MGHDK and CDR2 SYGVNS. Trimming left V 6 bases short and J 7 bases short, with 10 bases between. There are 13 residues in the CDR3. Here the CDR3 reads CASREHANSPLHF. CDR3 sequence (DNA): TGTGCCAGCAGGGAGCACGCCAATTCACCCCTCCACTTT.

This rearrangement joins TRBV19 to TRBJ1-5, with TRBD1 as a possible D gene (5 bases). In germline, CDR1 is LNHDA, CDR2 SQIVND (reference sequence). The CDR3 spans 15 residues. Deletions cut 5 bases from V and 0 bases from J, with 11 bases between. CDR3 nucleotides: TGTGCCAGTAGTGTACAGGTAAATAGCAATCAGCCCCAGCATTTT. The encoded protein is CASSVQVNSNQPQHF.

J is TRBJ1-2 and V is TRBV2; the match to TRBD1 covers 7 bases. V shed 4 bases, J shed 8 bases, and the junction held 4 bases outside the gene matches. This CDR3 contains 12 residues. CDR1 SNHLY and CDR2 FYNNEI come from the germline V gene. CDR3 DNA sequence: TGTGCCAGCAGTGGCCGGGACAGCGGCTACACCTTC. The encoded protein is CASSGRDSGYTF.

This chain uses TRBV15 with TRBJ1-2; no clear D gene. The CDR3 has 13 amino acids. V lost 3 bases and J lost 4, with 9 bases in between. CDR1 and CDR2 from the germline V gene are LNHNV and YYDKDF (reference sequence). In nucleotides, the CDR3 is TGTGCCACCAGCAGTAGCGGGTTCTATGGCTACACCTTC. This sequence encodes CATSSSGFYGYTF.

The chain couples TRBV5-1 to TRBJ1-4; perhaps TRBD1 as D (5 bases). The CDR3 loop spans 16 amino acids. Germline CDR1 and CDR2: SGHRS and YFSETQ. Trimming took 7 bases from V and 0 from J, leaving 16 bases between them. This CDR3 is CASAWGLSSTNEKLFF. The CDR3 DNA is TGCGCCAGCGCCTGGGGACTTTCTTCAACTAATGAAAAACTGTTTTTT.

V and J are TRBV10-1 and TRBJ2-1; 9 bases fit TRBD2. CDR3 length: 15 residues. Germline V CDR1 and CDR2: WNHNN, SYGVQD (reference sequence). V dropped 2 bases and J dropped 6; count of bases not matched to a gene: 5. The CDR3 DNA sequence: TGCGCCAGCAGTGAGGCGGGGGGGAGCGGCAATGAGCAGTTCTTC. It specifies CASSEAGGSGNEQFF.

On this clone: A junction end diverges from the germline sequence, so it may reflect a read error. This chain uses TRBV5-1 with TRBJ2-3; 12 bases line up with TRBD2. The germline gives CDR1 SGHRS, CDR2 YFSETQ. This CDR3 region has 18 residues. The CDR3 nucleotides read TGCGCCAGCAGCTTGTGGAGACTAGCGGGGGCCTACACAGATCCGCAGTATTTT. It encodes CASSLWRLAGAYTDPQYF.

The chain recombines TRBV5-6 with TRBJ2-1; 8 bases agree with TRBD1. This CDR3 has 14 amino acids. V gave up 4 bases and J gave up 9 bases; unmatched junction bases: 9. The germline gives CDR1 SGHDT, CDR2 YYEEEE. CDR3 in amino acids: CASSPDAGGVEQFF. The CDR3 DNA follows: TGTGCCAGCAGCCCCGACGCAGGGGGCGTTGAGCAGTTCTTC.

This rearrangement joins TRBV2 to TRBJ2-7; the D is unclear. The CDR3 runs 12 residues. Trimming took 9 bases from V and 2 from J, leaving 11 bases between them. Germline values: CDR1 SNHLY, CDR2 FYNNEI. CDR3 residues: CARRHDTYEQYF. CDR3 nucleotides: TGTGCCAGAAGACACGATACCTACGAGCAGTACTTC. The variable domain in full, completed from reference TRBV2 and TRBJ2-7, reads EPEVTQTPSHQVTQMGQEVILRCVPISNHLYFYWYRQILGQKVEFLVSFYNNEISEKSEIFDDQFSVERPDGSNFTLKIRSTKLEDSAMYFCARRHDTYEQYFGPGTRLTVT.

This chain uses TRBV5-6 with TRBJ2-5; TRBD2 aligns across 11 bases. V lost 1 base to trimming and J lost 4 bases; unmatched junction nucleotides: 3. The CDR3 has 15 amino acids. Looked up from germline, CDR1 is SGHDT and CDR2 is YYEEEE. The CDR3 DNA is TGTGCCAGCAGCTTGTCACTAGCGGGGGCAGAGACCCAGTACTTC. It encodes CASSLSLAGAETQYF.

This clone showed up just once. The chain combines TRBV19 with TRBJ1-5; a possible D gene is TRBD1 (6 bases). CDR3 length: 15 amino acids. Germline lookup yields CDR1 LNHDA and CDR2 SQIVND (reference sequence). Trimming shortened V by 2 bases and J by 9 bases, and 17 bases separated the two germline ends. CDR3 sequence reads: CASSIPPQGRMPQHF. Here the CDR3 DNA reads TGTGCCAGTAGTATACCCCCGCAGGGGAGAATGCCCCAGCATTTT.

The chain joins TRBV6-1 to TRBJ2-7; TRBD1 matches 7 bases. The V gene's germline CDR1 is MNHNS and CDR2 SASEGT. Trimming took 8 bases from V and 4 from J; bases not matched to a gene: 5. This CDR3 spans 12 amino acids. CDR3 in amino acids: CASDRDGYEQYF. CDR3 DNA sequence: TGTGCCAGCGACAGGGATGGATACGAGCAGTACTTC.